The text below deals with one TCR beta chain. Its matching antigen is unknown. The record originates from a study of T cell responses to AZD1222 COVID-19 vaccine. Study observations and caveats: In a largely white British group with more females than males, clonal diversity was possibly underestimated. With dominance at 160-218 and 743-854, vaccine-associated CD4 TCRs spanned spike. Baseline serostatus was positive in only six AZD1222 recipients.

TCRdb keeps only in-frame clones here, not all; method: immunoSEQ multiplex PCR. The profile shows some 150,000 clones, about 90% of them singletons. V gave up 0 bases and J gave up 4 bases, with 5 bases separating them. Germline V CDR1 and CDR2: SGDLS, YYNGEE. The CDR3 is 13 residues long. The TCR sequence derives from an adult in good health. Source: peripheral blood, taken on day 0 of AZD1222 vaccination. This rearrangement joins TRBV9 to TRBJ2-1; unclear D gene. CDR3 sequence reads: CASSVEGYNEQFF. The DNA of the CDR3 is TGTGCCAGCAGCGTAGAAGGTTACAATGAGCAGTTCTTC.